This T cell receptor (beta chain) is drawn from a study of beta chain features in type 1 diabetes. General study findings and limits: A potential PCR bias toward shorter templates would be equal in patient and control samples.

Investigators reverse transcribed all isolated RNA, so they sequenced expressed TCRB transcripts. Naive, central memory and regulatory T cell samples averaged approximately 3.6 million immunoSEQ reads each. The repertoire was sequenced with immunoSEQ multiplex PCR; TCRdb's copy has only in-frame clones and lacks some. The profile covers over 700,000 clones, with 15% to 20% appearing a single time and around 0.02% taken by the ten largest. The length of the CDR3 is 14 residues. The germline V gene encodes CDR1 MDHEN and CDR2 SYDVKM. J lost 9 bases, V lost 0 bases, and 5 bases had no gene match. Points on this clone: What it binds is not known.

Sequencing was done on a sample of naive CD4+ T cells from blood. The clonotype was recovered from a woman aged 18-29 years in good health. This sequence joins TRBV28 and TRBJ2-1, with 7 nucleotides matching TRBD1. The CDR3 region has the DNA TGTGCCAGCAGTTTATGGAGACAGGGCAGTGAGCAGTTCTTC. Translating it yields CASSLWRQGSEQFF.